A single sample gave rise to the 25 T cell receptor beta chains below, sequenced in a study of blood T cell repertoires in COVID-19. The assay was immunoSEQ multiplex PCR, and TCRdb's table has in-frame clones only and misses some. The sample includes about 370,000 clones, roughly 90% seen only once; the top ten take around 3%. The sequenced material came from peripheral blood. The source of these receptors is a woman aged 25 to 39 with COVID-19, enrolled during active disease.

The chain couples TRBV5-1 to TRBJ2-3; TRBD2 agrees at 7 bases. From germline, CDR1 is SGHRS and CDR2 YFSETQ. Unmatched junction bases numbered 3, after V lost 0 bases and J lost 5 bases. The CDR3 extends over 14 amino acids. The CDR3 coding sequence is TGCGCCAGCAGCTTGGCCGGCGGGGGAGATACGCAGTATTTT. Protein product: CASSLAGGGDTQYF.

V is TRBV28 and J is TRBJ2-7; 8 nucleotides agree with TRBD1. CDR1 and CDR2 from the germline V gene are MDHEN and SYDVKM. The CDR3 totals 16 residues. V lost 8 bases to trimming and J lost 6 bases; unmatched junction nucleotides: 18. This CDR3 reads CASSPRTGRIGSEQYF. The DNA for the CDR3 is TGTGCCAGCTCCCCAAGGACAGGGAGAATTGGTTCCGAGCAGTACTTC.

The chain carries TRBV7-2 and TRBJ2-3; the match to TRBD2 covers 10 bases. The CDR3 is 16 amino acids. Per the germline V gene, CDR1 is SGHTA and CDR2 is FQGNSA. V shed 0 bases and J 8 bases; nucleotides not matched to a gene: 8. The CDR3 region is CASSLATASGGGTQYF. The DNA for the CDR3 is TGTGCCAGCAGCTTAGCGACGGCTAGCGGGGGAGGTACGCAGTATTTT.

This chain connects TRBV14 to TRBJ2-7; perhaps TRBD1 as D (5 bases). Trimming removed 1 base at V and 5 bases at J, with 12 bases between. The CDR3 has 14 residues. Germline-derived CDR1 and CDR2 are SGHDN and FVKESK. CDR3 amino acids: CASSQGQGRHEQYV. Written as DNA, the CDR3 is TGTGCCAGCAGCCAAGGGCAGGGCCGCCACGAGCAGTACGTC.

The J gene is TRBJ1-5, the V gene TRBV3-1 (or the pseudogene TRBV3-2), with 9 bases matching TRBD1. Germline V lookup: CDR1 LGHDT, CDR2 YNNKEL (reference sequence). This CDR3 contains 14 residues. With 4 bases clipped from V and 6 bases from J, the junction kept 4 bases outside the gene matches. The CDR3 loop is CASSRGQGSQPQHF. The DNA of the CDR3 is TGTGCCAGCAGCCGGGGACAGGGAAGTCAGCCCCAGCATTTT.

The V call is TRBV9, the J call TRBJ1-2; TRBD1 might be the D (5 bases). This CDR3 is built from 12 residues. Per germline, CDR1 SGDLS and CDR2 YYNGEE. V was cut by 1 base and J by 6 bases, with 7 bases left in between. The CDR3 DNA is TGTGCCAGCAGCGTACAGGGCGATGGCTACACCTTC. It codes for CASSVQGDGYTF.

This clone was seen a few times. The chain has TRBV6-6 and TRBJ2-7, with 10 nucleotides matching TRBD1. This CDR3 has 16 residues. The trim removed 4 bases at V and 2 bases at J, leaving 8 bases unmatched. The germline CDR1 and CDR2 sequences are MNHNY and SVGAGI (reference sequence). The CDR3 sequence: CASSSAGDRGTYEQYF. The CDR3 DNA reads as TGTGCCAGCAGTTCCGCGGGGGACAGGGGTACCTACGAGCAGTACTTC.

This rearrangement joins TRBV18 to TRBJ2-1; 11 nucleotides align to TRBD2. This CDR3 contains 17 residues. Germline loops: CDR1 KGHSH, CDR2 LQKENI. V lost 2 bases and J lost 0; bases outside the gene matches: 3. The CDR3 bases are TGTGCCAGCTCACCATCTAGCGGGGGGAACTCCTACAATGAGCAGTTCTTC. Amino acids: CASSPSSGGNSYNEQFF.

A word on this clone: One end of the junction is discordant with germline, which a read error may explain. CDR3 nucleotides: TGTGCCAGCAGTGAACGGGGGGATAGCCGGGACAGGTTGAACTTC. It yields the protein CASSERGDSRDRLNF. The chain joins TRBV2 to TRBJ2-7; a possible D gene is TRBD1 (8 bases). From germline, CDR1 is SNHLY and CDR2 FYNNEI. The length of the CDR3 is 15 residues.

The rearrangement uses TRBV28 and TRBJ1-4; D remains ambiguous. The CDR3 runs 14 residues. CDR1 MDHEN and CDR2 SYDVKM come from the germline V gene. Trimming took off 7 bases at V and 5 bases at J, with 14 bases between the two ends. Written as DNA, the CDR3 is TGTGCCAGCACTCGCGCGGCCTTCAATGAAAAACTGTTTTTT. Translated, it gives CASTRAAFNEKLFF.

The J gene is TRBJ2-3, the V gene TRBV7-2; 15 bases map to TRBD2. This CDR3 has 16 residues. Germline CDR1 is SGHTA and CDR2 is FQGNSA. J gave up 2 bases and V 5 bases, and 2 bases lay outside the gene matches. Here the CDR3 DNA reads TGTGCCAGCAGCGGGACTAGCGGGGGGTTCACAGATACGCAGTATTTT. It yields the protein CASSGTSGGFTDTQYF.

There are a few counts of this clone. This CDR3 reads CAWNNGQGLNTEAFF. CDR3 sequence (DNA): TGTGCCTGGAATAACGGACAGGGTTTGAACACTGAAGCTTTCTTT. V gene TRBV30 combines with J gene TRBJ1-1, with 8 nucleotides matching TRBD1. This CDR3 comprises 15 residues. Germline lookup yields CDR1 GTSNPN and CDR2 SVGIG (reference sequence). Germline trimming cut 4 bases from V and 0 bases from J; bases unmatched to any gene: 7.

This clone was seen once. The rearrangement joins TRBV28 to TRBJ2-3; D is unclear. This CDR3 is built from 15 residues. CDR1 and CDR2 (germline): MDHEN, SYDVKM. V was cut by 6 bases and J by 2 bases, with 15 bases left in between. The CDR3 nucleotides are TGTGCCAGCAGGCCACAGTACATAGACACAGATACGCAGTATTTT. As protein: CASRPQYIDTDTQYF.

The V and J genes are TRBV7-9 and TRBJ1-2; D is undetermined. Trimming removed 1 base from V and 8 bases from J, with 14 bases in between. Germline lookup yields CDR1 SEHNR and CDR2 FQNEAQ (reference sequence). The CDR3 contains 14 residues. CDR3: CASSLDNGVEGYTF. DNA for the CDR3: TGTGCCAGCAGCTTAGATAACGGGGTGGAGGGCTACACCTTC.

V gene TRBV3-1 (or the pseudogene TRBV3-2) combines with J gene TRBJ2-1, with 10 bases identical to TRBD2. Germline V gene data show CDR1 as LGHDT and CDR2 as YNNKEL (reference sequence). The CDR3 length is 16 residues. V was clipped by 0 bases and J by 3 bases; unmatched bases: 2. The CDR3 region has the DNA TGTGCCAGCAGCCAAGATCGGACTAGCGGCTACAATGAGCAGTTCTTC. Protein: CASSQDRTSGYNEQFF.

The chain links TRBV29-1 to TRBJ1-2, with D hard to call. V was trimmed by 8 bases and J by 8 bases, leaving 18 bases between them. From germline, CDR1 is SQVTM and CDR2 ANQGSEA. The CDR3 is made up of 12 amino acids. This chain's CDR3 is CSISASREGYTF. Here the CDR3 DNA reads TGCAGCATTTCCGCCTCGAGGGAGGGCTACACCTTC.

The genes are TRBV7-8 and TRBJ2-1; 10 positions agree with TRBD2. Germline V gene data show CDR1 as SGHVS and CDR2 as FQNEAQ. The CDR3 loop spans 18 amino acids. Trimming at V came to 4 bases and at J to 10 bases, leaving 19 bases not matched to a gene. The CDR3 coding sequence is TGTGCCAGCAGCTCCAACTGGGTAGCGGGAGGCCGGAGTGGGGAGCAGTTCTTC. Amino acid sequence: CASSSNWVAGGRSGEQFF.

V usage is TRBV27 and J usage is TRBJ2-3; 9 bases line up with TRBD2. Per germline, CDR1 MNHEY and CDR2 SMNVEV (reference sequence). This CDR3 region has 17 residues. The CDR3 DNA reads as TGTGTCTCCAATGGGGCGGGGGGGGCTTCTTTGGTAGATACGCAGTATTTT. Protein: CVSNGAGGASLVDTQYF.

This clone occurred a few times. V usage is TRBV7-9 and J usage is TRBJ2-3; unclear D gene. This CDR3 is built from 12 residues. Germline V gene data show CDR1 as SEHNR and CDR2 as FQNEAQ (reference sequence). Trimming took 8 bases from V and 5 from J, leaving 11 bases between them. Here the CDR3 reads CASGPRRDTQYF. DNA for the CDR3: TGTGCCAGCGGGCCCCGTCGAGATACGCAGTATTTT. Full variable domain (remainder filled in from reference TRBV7-9 and TRBJ2-3): DTGVSQNPRHKITKRGQNVTFRCDPISEHNRLYWYRQTLGQGPEFLTYFQNEAQLEKSRLLSDRFSAERPKGSFSTLEIQRTEQGDSAMYLCASGPRRDTQYFGPGTRLTVL.

V gene TRBV4-3 combines with J gene TRBJ2-1; maybe TRBD2 (6 bases). There are 16 residues in the CDR3. The germline gives CDR1 LGHNA, CDR2 YSLEER. Trimming shortened V by 4 bases and J by 6 bases, and 19 bases separated the two germline ends. CDR3 amino acids: CASSREVVGRGNEQFF. CDR3 in DNA: TGCGCCAGCAGCCGAGAGGTAGTTGGGCGGGGCAATGAGCAGTTCTTC.

The chain joins TRBV6-5 to TRBJ1-2, with D perhaps matching TRBD1 (6 bases). CDR3 length: 14 amino acids. V gave up 0 bases and J gave up 9 bases, with 14 bases separating them. Germline CDR1 is MNHEY and CDR2 is SVGAGI. The CDR3 coding sequence is TGTGCCAGCAGTTACTCGAGGGCGGGGGCAAGCTACACCTTC. Encoded protein: CASSYSRAGASYTF.

The chain couples TRBV7-9 to TRBJ1-6; D not certain. Trimming cost V 5 bases and J 7 bases, with 15 bases left between them. CDR3 size: 15 residues. The V gene's germline CDR1 is SEHNR and CDR2 FQNEAQ (reference sequence). This CDR3 is CASSPGLVGNSPLHF. The DNA for the CDR3 is TGTGCCAGCAGCCCCGGACTAGTCGGAAATTCACCCCTCCACTTT. Filled out from reference TRBV7-9 and TRBJ1-6, the complete variable domain reads DTGVSQNPRHKITKRGQNVTFRCDPISEHNRLYWYRQTLGQGPEFLTYFQNEAQLEKSRLLSDRFSAERPKGSFSTLEIQRTEQGDSAMYLCASSPGLVGNSPLHFGNGTRLTVT.

This clone was seen just once. This CDR3 reads CASRALAGVLGELFF. The CDR3 bases are TGTGCCAGCAGGGCTCTAGCGGGAGTCTTAGGGGAGCTGTTTTTT. The V gene is TRBV28, the J gene TRBJ2-2, with 10 positions matching TRBD2. From germline, CDR1 is MDHEN and CDR2 SYDVKM. The CDR3 is made up of 15 amino acids. V lost 6 bases to trimming and J lost 8 bases; unmatched junction nucleotides: 9. Full variable domain (missing parts from reference TRBV28 and TRBJ2-2): DVKVTQSSRYLVKRTGEKVFLECVQDMDHENMFWYRQDPGLGLRLIYFSYDVKMKEKGDIPEGYSVSREKKERFSLILESASTNQTSMYLCASRALAGVLGELFFGEGSRLTVL.

This sequence joins TRBV12-3 or TRBV12-4 and TRBJ1-2, with D tentatively TRBD1 (5 bases). CDR3 size: 13 residues. The V and J ends lost 6 bases and 6 bases respectively, with 14 bases between them. The CDR3 DNA follows: TGTGCCAGCAGCCTCAGGGAGCGGGATGGCTACACCTTC. The encoded protein is CASSLRERDGYTF.

The sample holds one count of this clone. The rearrangement joins TRBV4-3 to TRBJ1-2; TRBD1 might be the D (5 bases). CDR1 and CDR2 from the germline V gene are LGHNA and YSLEER. This CDR3 contains 16 residues. V lost 0 bases and J 4 bases, leaving 15 bases between the germline ends. DNA for the CDR3: TGCGCCAGCAGCCAAGATTCCGGGACTCGCCTCTATGGCTACACCTTC. Translation: CASSQDSGTRLYGYTF.